A selection of T cell receptor beta chains follows, all from one sample in a study of cytomegalovirus exposure and HLA in healthy donors. The method was immunoSEQ multiplex PCR; TCRdb's version includes in-frame clones alone and lacks a portion of them. The sample records more than 150,000 clones, 77% being singletons. The sample taken for sequencing was PBMCs. Receptors originate from a man between 18 and 35 years old in good health and CMV-seronegative. CDR3s include the opening cysteine and the closing phenylalanine or tryptophan. Fields, in order: V gene, clone size, D gene, J gene, CDR3 protein, CDR3 DNA. D genes are given only for firm matches. Clone size is stated in some rows and not others, as once, few, many or a class when expanded.

V: TRBV12-5
size: .
D: .
J: TRBJ2-5
CDR3: CASGSGEGETQYF
DNA: TGTGCTAGTGGTTCCGGAGAAGGAGAGACCCAGTACTTC

V: TRBV2
size: .
D: TRBD2
J: TRBJ2-4
CDR3: CASSGGGGRGYF
DNA: TGTGCCAGCAGTGGGGGTGGAGGGAGGGGGTACTTC

V: TRBV10-3
size: .
D: .
J: TRBJ2-3
CDR3: CAISVRGAGTDTQYF
DNA: TGTGCCATCAGTGTACGGGGGGCCGGCACAGATACGCAGTATTTT

V: TRBV13
size: .
D: TRBD1
J: TRBJ1-2
CDR3: CASLLGGQGAGYTF
DNA: TGTGCCAGCCTACTGGGGGGACAGGGGGCTGGCTACACCTTC

V: TRBV19
size: .
D: TRBD1
J: TRBJ1-5
CDR3: CASSLTGKGYQPQHF
DNA: TGTGCCAGTAGTTTGACAGGGAAAGGGTATCAGCCCCAGCATTTT

V: TRBV5-1
size: .
D: TRBD2
J: TRBJ2-7
CDR3: CASSKSSGAYYEQYF
DNA: TGCGCCAGCAGCAAATCTAGCGGGGCGTACTACGAGCAGTACTTC

V: TRBV10-2
size: .
D: .
J: TRBJ1-5
CDR3: CASKKQGDSNQPQHF
DNA: TGCGCCAGCAAGAAACAGGGAGATAGCAATCAGCCCCAGCATTTT

V: TRBV6-1
size: .
D: .
J: TRBJ1-2
CDR3: CASSATGYLGYTF
DNA: TGTGCCAGCAGTGCCACAGGCTACCTTGGCTACACCTTC

V: TRBV13
size: .
D: TRBD1
J: TRBJ1-1
CDR3: CASSPVKRTGVVEAFF
DNA: TGTGCCAGCAGCCCAGTTAAGAGGACAGGGGTAGTTGAAGCTTTCTTT

V: TRBV14
size: .
D: .
J: TRBJ1-1
CDR3: CASSSWSHSNTEAFF
DNA: TGTGCCAGCAGCTCCTGGTCCCACTCGAACACTGAAGCTTTCTTT

V: TRBV5-4
size: .
D: .
J: TRBJ1-6
CDR3: CASSLGGPSYNSPLHF
DNA: TGTGCCAGCAGCCTGGGGGGGCCCTCCTATAATTCACCCCTCCACTTT

V: TRBV5-1
size: .
D: .
J: TRBJ2-5
CDR3: CASSRNVLAQETQYF
DNA: TGCGCCAGCAGCCGAAATGTTTTGGCCCAAGAGACCCAGTACTTC

V: TRBV5-4
size: .
D: .
J: TRBJ2-1
CDR3: CASSWEGGGPVNEQFF
DNA: TGTGCCAGCAGCTGGGAGGGGGGAGGGCCTGTAAATGAGCAGTTCTTC

V: TRBV7-9
size: .
D: .
J: TRBJ1-4
CDR3: CASSFQEKLFF
DNA: TGTGCCAGCAGCTTCCAGGAAAAACTGTTTTTT

V: TRBV2
size: .
D: TRBD2
J: TRBJ2-1
CDR3: CASSRTPGTSVNEQFF
DNA: TGTGCCAGCAGTAGAACGCCCGGGACTAGCGTTAATGAGCAGTTCTTC

V: TRBV9
size: .
D: TRBD2
J: TRBJ2-1
CDR3: CASSVGVAGAAGKQFF
DNA: TGTGCCAGCAGCGTAGGGGTAGCGGGGGCCGCAGGGAAGCAGTTCTTC

V: TRBV7-8
size: .
D: .
J: TRBJ2-5
CDR3: CASSLGRTWAQETQYF
DNA: TGTGCCAGCAGCTTAGGACGTACATGGGCCCAAGAGACCCAGTACTTC

V: TRBV19
size: .
D: .
J: TRBJ2-7
CDR3: CASSGPGPSYEQYF
DNA: TGTGCCAGTAGTGGGCCAGGCCCCTCCTACGAGCAGTACTTC

V: TRBV9
size: .
D: TRBD2
J: TRBJ2-1
CDR3: CASSVIGLAGGSSYNEQFF
DNA: TGTGCCAGCAGCGTAATAGGGCTAGCGGGAGGGAGCTCCTACAATGAGCAGTTCTTC

V: TRBV5-6
size: few
D: TRBD1
J: TRBJ1-5
CDR3: CASSLAGGHQPQHF
DNA: TGTGCCAGCAGCTTAGCAGGGGGCCATCAGCCCCAGCATTTT

V: TRBV4-3
size: .
D: .
J: TRBJ1-2
CDR3: CASSPGREIGGYTF
DNA: TGCGCCAGCAGCCCTGGACGGGAGATAGGAGGCTACACCTTC

V: TRBV6-1
size: .
D: .
J: TRBJ1-4
CDR3: CASLPRGEGEKLFF
DNA: TGTGCCAGCCTCCCTCGCGGGGAAGGTGAAAAACTGTTTTTT

V: TRBV5-1
size: .
D: TRBD2
J: TRBJ2-2
CDR3: CASSPGLANTGELFF
DNA: TGCGCCAGCAGCCCGGGACTAGCGAACACCGGGGAGCTGTTTTTT

V: TRBV7-6
size: .
D: TRBD1
J: TRBJ1-3
CDR3: CASRDRAGNTIYF
DNA: TGTGCCAGCAGAGACAGGGCTGGAAACACCATATATTTT

V: TRBV2
size: .
D: .
J: TRBJ2-7
CDR3: CASSGSEPPSEQYF
DNA: TGTGCCAGCAGTGGTTCTGAGCCTCCGAGCGAGCAGTACTTC

V: TRBV6-5
size: .
D: TRBD2
J: TRBJ2-7
CDR3: CATRPSGSRSEQYF
DNA: TGTGCCACCCGACCTAGCGGGAGTCGATCCGAGCAGTACTTC

V: TRBV7-2
size: .
D: TRBD2
J: TRBJ2-5
CDR3: CASSLSSGVGTQYF
DNA: TGTGCCAGCAGCTTATCTAGCGGGGTGGGGACCCAGTACTTC

V: TRBV5-5
size: .
D: .
J: TRBJ2-1
CDR3: CASSFGGGTVEQFF
DNA: TGTGCCAGCAGCTTCGGAGGCGGGACGGTCGAGCAGTTCTTC

V: TRBV4-3
size: .
D: .
J: TRBJ2-7
CDR3: CASSQGVVVAASGVSEQYF
DNA: TGCGCCAGCAGCCAAGGGGTAGTTGTAGCAGCCTCCGGCGTAAGCGAGCAGTACTTC

V: TRBV7-9
size: few
D: .
J: TRBJ2-3
CDR3: CASSFGTAGTDTQYF
DNA: TGTGCCAGCAGCTTTGGGACGGCGGGGACAGATACGCAGTATTTT

V: TRBV11-1
size: once
D: .
J: TRBJ2-1
CDR3: CASSSGDNEQFF
DNA: TGTGCCAGCAGCTCGGGGGACAATGAGCAGTTCTTC

V: TRBV5-1
size: .
D: TRBD1
J: TRBJ2-1
CDR3: CASSLGTGEVDEQFF
DNA: TGCGCCAGCAGCTTGGGGACAGGGGAGGTCGATGAGCAGTTCTTC

V: TRBV18
size: .
D: .
J: TRBJ2-2
CDR3: CASSRGGEPRTGELFF
DNA: TGTGCCAGCTCACGCGGCGGGGAACCGCGGACCGGGGAGCTGTTTTTT

V: TRBV7-8
size: .
D: .
J: TRBJ2-7
CDR3: CASSLAPAGPYEQYF
DNA: TGTGCCAGCAGCTTAGCCCCGGCAGGGCCCTACGAGCAGTACTTC

V: TRBV6-5
size: .
D: .
J: TRBJ1-5
CDR3: CASSYERPDFNQPQHF
DNA: TGTGCCAGCAGTTACGAGCGGCCCGATTTCAATCAGCCCCAGCATTTT

V: TRBV12-2
size: .
D: .
J: TRBJ2-7
CDR3: CASRSPQGTEQYF
DNA: TGTGCAAGTCGCTCACCCCAGGGGACCGAGCAGTACTTC